This T cell receptor (beta chain) appears in the sequencing data of a study of T cells in Graves' hyperthyroidism and ophthalmopathy. From germline, CDR1 is LGHNA and CDR2 YNFKEQ. V lost 0 bases, J lost 7 bases, and 13 bases lay in between. CDR3 size: 16 residues. Notes on this clonotype: No antigen is known for it.

There were TCR beta CDR3 regions amplified from RNA transcripts. HTBI primers drove first-round RT-PCR of the TCR CDR3. TCRdb re-called the multiplex PCR reads with MiXCR, one entry per CDR3 protein. The repertoire includes roughly 500,000 distinct CDR3 sequences, approximately 48% of them detected once, and around 44% sits in the top ten. Findings and limits, study-wide: Ophthalmopathy, as predicted by the model, came a median around 6 months after the prediction. Also found in blood were most expanded thyroid clonotypes above 0.001.

The diagnostic basis comprised clinical symptoms, serum thyroxine and TRAb, thyroid ultrasound and orbital computed tomography. Sequencing was carried out using peripheral blood or thyroid tissue (not recorded which). The origin of this receptor is an adult woman with Graves' disease, either hyperthyroidism or ophthalmopathy (not recorded which). The chain couples TRBV4-2 to TRBJ1-6; a weak D match, TRBD1 (5 bases). This CDR3 reads CASSQDRAGRNSPLHF. Here the CDR3 DNA reads TGTGCCAGCAGCCAAGATAGGGCAGGGAGGAATTCACCCCTCCACTTT.